These T cell receptor beta chains were read from a single sample in a study of T cell clonotyping in hematopoietic cell transplantation. Produced via immunoSEQ multiplex PCR; TCRdb's table is partial and in-frame only. The sample lists some 4,400 clones; about 77% were seen once. The sample here was peripheral blood mononuclear cells, taken 100 days after allogeneic stem cell transplant. The receptors come from a female patient aged 50-60 years who had an allogeneic stem cell transplant from an unrelated donor, so the T cells may come from the graft donor. Some clones in this sample may be carry-over from other donors' samples. The CDR3 runs from the conserved cysteine through the conserved F or W. D genes are given only for firm matches. Only some rows state a clone size, as once, few, many or a class for expanded clones.

>-|-|TRBV6-1|TRBJ2-5
CASSAQREGGGYF
TGTGCCAGCAGTGCCCAAAGAGAGGGAGGGGGGTACTTC
>-|-|TRBV5-4|TRBJ2-6
CASSPTGRISGANVLTF
TGTGCCAGCAGCCCCACCGGACGGATCTCTGGGGCCAACGTCCTGACTTTC
>TRBD2|-|TRBV4-3|TRBJ2-3
CASSQVLAGGRTTSTDTQYF
TGCGCCAGCAGCCAAGTTCTAGCGGGGGGAAGAACGACTAGCACAGATACGCAGTATTTT
>TRBD1|-|TRBV6-1|TRBJ2-7
CASSVTGDLNEQYF
TGTGCCAGCAGTGTAACAGGGGATCTTAACGAGCAGTACTTC
>-|-|TRBV18|TRBJ1-1
CASSWRPGDTEAFF
TGTGCCAGCTCATGGAGACCCGGGGACACTGAAGCTTTCTTT
>-|-|TRBV4-3|TRBJ2-2
CASSQVVAGGERTGELFF
TGCGCCAGCAGCCAAGTAGTGGCCGGGGGTGAAAGGACCGGGGAGCTGTTTTTT
>-|-|TRBV5-1|TRBJ1-2
CASSLRDGNYGYTF
TGCGCCAGCAGCTTGCGGGATGGGAACTATGGCTACACCTTC
>-|-|TRBV6-1|TRBJ2-3
CASSEGLTDTQYF
TGTGCCAGCAGTGAAGGCCTCACAGATACGCAGTATTTT
>TRBD2|-|TRBV4-1|TRBJ2-3
CASSQQAGGSDTQYF
TGCGCCAGCAGCCAACAAGCGGGGGGATCAGATACGCAGTATTTT
>-|-|TRBV13|TRBJ1-5
CASSLGADSNQPQHF
TGTGCCAGCAGTCTGGGGGCTGATAGCAATCAGCCCCAGCATTTT
>TRBD1|-|TRBV6-5|TRBJ1-2
CASRPDRGYGYTF
TGTGCCAGCAGACCCGACAGGGGATATGGCTACACCTTC
>TRBD2|few|TRBV10-1|TRBJ2-3
CASSESPGGFTDTQYF
TGCGCCAGCAGTGAGTCCCCCGGGGGGTTCACAGATACGCAGTATTTT
>-|-|TRBV4-1|TRBJ1-3
CASSPGGAGNTIYF
TGCGCCAGCAGCCCAGGAGGGGCTGGAAACACCATATATTTT
>-|few|TRBV14|TRBJ1-2
CASSHSGSYGYTF
TGTGCCAGCAGCCATTCCGGATCTTATGGCTACACCTTC
>TRBD1|once|TRBV19|TRBJ1-2
CASSVGTGSNYGYTF
TGTGCCAGTAGTGTCGGGACAGGTTCTAACTATGGCTACACCTTC
>TRBD2|-|TRBV7-9|TRBJ2-2
CASRLSGGAMSTGELFF
TGTGCCAGCAGACTCAGCGGGGGGGCAATGAGCACCGGGGAGCTGTTTTTT
>-|once|TRBV5-6|TRBJ2-7
CASSWKEGEQYF
TGTGCCAGCAGCTGGAAAGAAGGCGAGCAGTACTTC
>-|once|TRBV7-3|TRBJ1-5
CASCQTYSNQPQHF
TGTGCCAGCTGCCAGACTTATAGCAATCAGCCCCAGCATTTT
>TRBD1|-|TRBV29-1|TRBJ2-2
CSAAVPGQGANTGELFF
TGCAGCGCCGCTGTACCGGGACAGGGGGCGAACACCGGGGAGCTGTTTTTT
>TRBD1|-|TRBV6-5|TRBJ2-5
CASSYWSTGEIETQYF
TGTGCCAGCAGTTACTGGAGTACAGGGGAAATAGAGACCCAGTACTTC
>TRBD1|-|TRBV5-4|TRBJ1-5
CASSLGGTGGNQPQHF
TGTGCCAGCAGCTTGGGGGGTACAGGGGGCAATCAGCCCCAGCATTTT
>-|few|TRBV2|TRBJ1-2
CASNYVTGYGYTF
TGTGCCAGCAACTACGTGACAGGCTATGGCTACACCTTC
>-|-|TRBV29-1|TRBJ1-3
CSVEGRRSGNTIYF
TGCAGCGTTGAAGGGCGACGCTCTGGAAACACCATATATTTT